This note documents a single T cell receptor delta chain sequence. This record comes from a study of gamma-delta T cells after stem cell transplantation. TCRdb re-processed the RT-PCR reads using CATT. The sample lists 10,000 to 12,000 delta-chain clones; around two fifths were seen once. CDR1 and CDR2 (germline): TSWWSYY, QGS. The CDR3 runs 19 residues. V lost 0 bases and J 0 bases, leaving 20 bases between the germline ends. The chain couples TRDV1 to TRDJ1, with D possibly TRDD3 on 6 matching bases. Sequencing was carried out using gamma-delta T cells. The receptor's source is a human donor. It is not recorded whose cells these are; they may come from a transplant donor. CDR3 DNA sequence: TGTGCTCTTGGGGAACTGAAGAGGGGGACCCCATTGTACACCGATAAACTCATCTTT. Its translation: CALGELKRGTPLYTDKLIF.